This TCR beta chain comes out of a study of PD-1 blockade in classical Hodgkin lymphoma. Findings and limits, study-wide: Individuals initiating nivolumab under 1 year after ASCT were excluded. Significantly greater TCR diversity emerged by C4D1 in CD4+ cells but not CD8+ cells.

Generated by immunoSEQ multiplex PCR, the TCRdb table keeps only in-frame clones and is missing some. The table includes roughly 48,000 clones, 86% detected once. Note on this clone: The antigen remains unidentified.

Time point here: cycle 4 day 1 (C4D1), after 5 to 7 weeks of nivolumab. Patients all relapsed after autologous stem cell transplantation, and there was variation in brentuximab vedotin exposure. Looked up from germline, CDR1 is SGHTS and CDR2 is YDEGEE. The CDR3 covers 13 residues. Trimming left V 0 bases short and J 6 bases short, with 7 bases between. Here the sequenced sample was peripheral blood mononuclear cells (PBMCs), taken before the fourth cycle of nivolumab. The chain carries TRBV5-8 and TRBJ1-3; no clear D gene. The sequence was obtained from a human donor with classical Hodgkin lymphoma. CDR3 loop: CASSLVQTNTIYF. DNA of the CDR3: TGTGCCAGCAGCTTGGTTCAGACAAACACCATATATTTT.